This T cell receptor (beta chain) was documented in a study of T-cell memory formation after mild COVID-19. TCRdb used MiXCR to reprocess the 5' RACE reads, holding one entry per CDR3 protein. The profile shows about 190,000 distinct CDR3 sequences, about 18% of them singletons. Germline values: CDR1 SGHNT, CDR2 YYREEE (reference sequence). The ends were cut back, 4 bases at V and 11 bases at J, with 17 bases in the middle. The CDR3 has 13 amino acids. The sequence was collected from an adult woman who had mild COVID-19 (a few samples of this study predate the infection). Cell type and time point are not known. V gene TRBV5-4 combines with J gene TRBJ2-3, with a tentative D call TRBD2 (6 bases). Sequences were obtained from PBMCs or a T cell subset sorted from them (not recorded which). The CDR3 DNA follows: TGTGCCAGCAGCCCCGGGAGCGGTAGTGGGCAGTATTTT. Translation: CASSPGSGSGQYF. Together with reference TRBV5-4 and TRBJ2-3, the CDR3 gives the full variable domain: ETGVTQSPTHLIKTRGQQVTLRCSSQSGHNTVSWYQQALGQGPQFIFQYYREEENGRGNFPPRFSGLQFPNYSSELNVNALELDDSALYLCASSPGSGSGQYFGPGTRLTVL.